The 21 T cell receptor beta chains below come from one sample, sequenced in a study of beta chain features in type 1 diabetes. The sequenced template was cDNA made from the entire isolated RNA. Data came from immunoSEQ multiplex PCR; TCRdb stores just in-frame clones and leaves some out. Here the sample spans around 500,000 clones, about 29% being singletons. Sequenced: naive CD4+ T cells from blood. Receptors were obtained from a man aged 18 to 29 in good health.

This sequence joins TRBV30 and TRBJ1-1; D is unresolved. Looked up from germline, CDR1 is GTSNPN and CDR2 is SVGIG (reference sequence). V lost 1 base and J lost 0, with 3 bases in between. The length of the CDR3 is 12 residues. The CDR3 spells CAWSEVNTEAFF. The CDR3 DNA is TGTGCCTGGAGTGAAGTGAACACTGAAGCTTTCTTT.

Here the CDR3 reads CAWNRLAGSTDTQYF. The DNA for the CDR3 is TGTGCCTGGAACCGACTAGCGGGGAGCACAGATACGCAGTATTTT. The V and J genes are TRBV30 and TRBJ2-3, with 11 bases fitting TRBD2. Trimming took 4 bases from V and 0 from J; bases not matched to a gene: 3. This CDR3 contains 15 residues. Germline V gives CDR1 GTSNPN, CDR2 SVGIG (reference sequence).

This clone was seen a handful of times. CDR3 sequence reads: CSVRSSGTAVQYF. The CDR3 DNA is TGCAGCGTGCGTAGTAGCGGGACCGCGGTACAGTACTTC. The rearrangement links TRBV29-1 to TRBJ2-7; the match to TRBD2 covers 8 bases. The V gene's germline CDR1 is SQVTM and CDR2 ANQGSEA. Unmatched junction bases numbered 14, after V lost 6 bases and J lost 10 bases. The CDR3 is 13 amino acids.

The V call is TRBV4-3, the J call TRBJ2-1; D is unclear. The CDR3 sequence is 16 residues long. Germline V CDR1 and CDR2: LGHNA, YSLEER. V shed 0 bases and J shed 1 base, with 10 bases lying between them. The CDR3 loop is CASSQEGRPSYNEQFF. In DNA, the CDR3 is TGCGCCAGCAGCCAAGAAGGACGGCCTTCCTACAATGAGCAGTTCTTC.

This chain uses TRBV30 with TRBJ1-5; the D gene is possibly TRBD1 (5 bases). The CDR3 runs to 14 residues. V shed 2 bases and J shed 6 bases, with 14 bases lying between them. CDR1 and CDR2 (germline): GTSNPN, SVGIG (reference sequence). Here the CDR3 reads CAWSRGQGTQPQHF. The CDR3 nucleotides read TGTGCCTGGAGTAGAGGCCAGGGTACTCAGCCCCAGCATTTT. Full variable domain (outside the CDR3, taken from reference TRBV30 and TRBJ1-5): SQTIHQWPATLVQPVGSPLSLECTVEGTSNPNLYWYRQAAGRGLQLLFYSVGIGQISSEVPQNLSASRPQDRQFILSSKKLLLSDSGFYLCAWSRGQGTQPQHFGDGTRLSIL.

This clone showed up just a few times. This sequence joins TRBV30 and TRBJ2-1; 8 nucleotides line up with TRBD1. Germline CDR1 is GTSNPN and CDR2 is SVGIG (reference sequence). The CDR3 totals 15 residues. V trimming: 2 bases; J trimming: 2 bases; junction bases outside the gene matches: 5. CDR3 sequence: CAWSSYRGAYNEQFF. CDR3 DNA: TGTGCCTGGAGTTCCTACAGGGGGGCCTACAATGAGCAGTTCTTC.

There are a few counts of this clone. J is TRBJ1-1 and V is TRBV10-3; TRBD1 matches 7 bases. The germline gives CDR1 ENHRY, CDR2 SYGVKD. Trimming cost V 4 bases and J 5 bases; bases outside gene matches: 7. The CDR3 extends over 14 amino acids. This chain's CDR3 is CAISAQGITTEAFF. CDR3 nucleotides: TGTGCCATCAGTGCACAGGGGATTACGACTGAAGCTTTCTTT.

J is TRBJ2-3 and V is TRBV1. TRBV1 is a recognized pseudogene. The CDR3 length is 17 residues. The CDR3 reads CTSSQGSRAEDTDTQYF. CDR3 bases: TGCACCAGCAGCCAAGGGAGCCGGGCCGAGGACACAGATACGCAGTATTTT.

V gene TRBV6-6 combines with J gene TRBJ2-1; no firm D call. The germline V gene has CDR1 MNHNY and CDR2 SVGAGI (reference sequence). V dropped 7 bases and J dropped 4 bases, with 14 bases sitting between them. The CDR3 has 14 amino acids. In DNA form, the CDR3 reads TGTGCCAGCACCAATAGTCCGGCATACAATGAGCAGTTCTTC. Its translation: CASTNSPAYNEQFF.

The chain uses TRBV7-2 and TRBJ2-5, with D possibly being TRBD2 (6 bases). Germline assignment: CDR1 SGHTA and CDR2 FQGNSA. V was pared by 5 bases and J by 2 bases, with 15 bases between. The CDR3 is made up of 15 amino acids. The CDR3 here is CASSPQGGAQETQYF. The DNA for the CDR3 is TGTGCCAGCAGCCCTCAGGGAGGAGCACAAGAGACCCAGTACTTC.

This chain joins TRBV14 and TRBJ2-7, with no clear D. V was cut by 1 base and J by 3 bases, with 13 bases left in between. The CDR3 loop spans 15 amino acids. Germline V gene data show CDR1 as SGHDN and CDR2 as FVKESK. The CDR3 nucleotides read TGTGCCAGCAGCCAAGGCCTAGGCGTAGTCTACGAGCAGTACTTC. Its protein is CASSQGLGVVYEQYF.

Written as DNA, the CDR3 is TGCGCCAGCACAAGCGGGTTCCAAGAGACCCAGTACTTC. Protein: CASTSGFQETQYF. The chain has TRBV5-1 and TRBJ2-5; maybe TRBD2 (6 bases). V gave up 6 bases and J gave up 1 base, with 10 bases separating them. The CDR3 is 13 amino acids. CDR1 and CDR2 from the germline V gene are SGHRS and YFSETQ.

This clone was picked up a small number of times. The chain couples TRBV10-3 to TRBJ2-3, with TRBD2 identical over 10 bases. Germline V lookup: CDR1 ENHRY, CDR2 SYGVKD. Trimming removed 8 bases from V and 2 bases from J; junction bases left unmatched: 10. There are 16 residues in the CDR3. The CDR3 DNA follows: TGTGCCATCGGAAATCGGCTAGCGGGAGTCACAGATACGCAGTATTTT. This gives the protein CAIGNRLAGVTDTQYF.

This clone was counted a few times. The chain carries TRBV30 and TRBJ1-4; D might be TRBD1 (6 bases). Trimming pared 0 bases from V and 10 bases from J, leaving 15 bases between. Germline CDR1 and CDR2: GTSNPN and SVGIG (reference sequence). CDR3 length equals 14 residues. Written as DNA, the CDR3 is TGTGCCTGGAGTGTGACAGCAAAGGGGGGAAAACTGTTTTTT. Translation: CAWSVTAKGGKLFF.

V is TRBV7-6 and J is TRBJ2-6; tentative D call: TRBD2 (5 bases). Germline lookup yields CDR1 SGHVS and CDR2 FNYEAQ. V lost 2 bases and J 4 bases, leaving 12 bases between the germline ends. The CDR3 has 16 amino acids. The CDR3 reads CASSLIWGAGANVLTF. The DNA of the CDR3 is TGTGCCAGCAGCTTAATATGGGGAGCAGGGGCCAACGTCCTGACTTTC.

The chain has TRBV6-6 and TRBJ2-7; the D gene is possibly TRBD2 (6 bases). Trimming removed 3 bases from V and 6 bases from J, with 15 bases in between. CDR3 length: 14 residues. Germline loops: CDR1 MNHNY, CDR2 SVGAGI (reference sequence). CDR3 residues: CASSYLGGGLEQYF. CDR3 in DNA: TGTGCCAGCAGTTATTTGGGAGGCGGCCTCGAGCAGTACTTC.

This clone turned up a few times. The genes are TRBV7-2 and TRBJ2-1; D is unclear. The CDR3 has 11 residues. The V gene's germline CDR1 is SGHTA and CDR2 FQGNSA. V gave up 3 bases and J gave up 8 bases, with 5 bases separating them. The CDR3 is CASSLVYEQFF. The CDR3 DNA is TGTGCCAGCAGCTTGGTATATGAGCAGTTCTTC.

This chain connects TRBV7-9 to TRBJ1-1; D might be TRBD1 (6 bases). The CDR3 loop spans 14 amino acids. Germline V lookup: CDR1 SEHNR, CDR2 FQNEAQ (reference sequence). The germline V and J ends were trimmed by 5 bases and 4 bases, with 14 bases remaining between them. DNA of the CDR3: TGTGCCAGCAGCCCCATCGGGGGCGGCACTGAAGCTTTCTTT. It encodes CASSPIGGGTEAFF.

This clone was recorded a few times. The chain is built from TRBV30 and TRBJ2-2; D call uncertain. CDR3 length: 14 amino acids. The germline V gene has CDR1 GTSNPN and CDR2 SVGIG (reference sequence). Trimming removed 4 bases from V and 3 bases from J, with 12 bases in between. This chain's CDR3 is CAWNLLGHTGELFF. CDR3 sequence (DNA): TGTGCCTGGAATCTTTTAGGGCACACCGGGGAGCTGTTTTTT.

Worth noting for this clone: The sample has other DNA sequences that encode this CDR3 too. The chain is built from TRBV7-2 and TRBJ2-5; D possibly matches TRBD1 or TRBD2 (7 bases each). CDR3 length: 14 residues. The V end was cut by 1 base, the J end by 5 bases, with 11 bases between. The germline CDR1 and CDR2 sequences are SGHTA and FQGNSA. The DNA of the CDR3 is TGTGCCAGCAGCTTAGACAGGGGAGGGGAGACCCAGTACTTC. Translation: CASSLDRGGETQYF.

This clone was detected only a few times. The V call is TRBV29-1, the J call TRBJ2-1; 12 nucleotides line up with TRBD2. Germline lookup yields CDR1 SQVTM and CDR2 ANQGSEA. The CDR3 is 16 amino acids. After removal of 1 base from V and 2 bases from J, the junction contained 3 bases not matched to a gene. DNA of the CDR3: TGCAGCGTTGAAGGAGGACTAGCGGGAACCTACAATGAGCAGTTCTTC. It specifies CSVEGGLAGTYNEQFF.